The clone carrying this T cell receptor beta chain was counted between two and nine times. Antigen specificity is unknown. CDR3 length: 13 amino acids. The sample belongs to a study of T cell responses to AZD1222 COVID-19 vaccine. Looking at the study overall: Analysis merged second doses at about 4 or about 12 weeks.

Data came from immunoSEQ multiplex PCR; TCRdb stores just in-frame clones and leaves some out. The table has 110,000 or so clones, over 75% seen once. Findings and limits, study-wide: Nearly half of spike-specific TCRs reportedly target unmutated variant regions. Donors were largely white British and mainly female; clonal diversity was possibly underestimated. Baseline seropositives among AZD1222 recipients totaled only 6 or 7.

The source was peripheral blood, collected on day 0 of AZD1222 vaccination. The receptor comes from an adult in good health. The chain has TRBV21-1 and TRBJ1-2. TRBV21-1 is marked as a pseudogene. The CDR3 sequence: CASVPPPGYGYTF. DNA of the CDR3: TGTGCCAGCGTCCCACCCCCGGGATATGGCTACACCTTC.